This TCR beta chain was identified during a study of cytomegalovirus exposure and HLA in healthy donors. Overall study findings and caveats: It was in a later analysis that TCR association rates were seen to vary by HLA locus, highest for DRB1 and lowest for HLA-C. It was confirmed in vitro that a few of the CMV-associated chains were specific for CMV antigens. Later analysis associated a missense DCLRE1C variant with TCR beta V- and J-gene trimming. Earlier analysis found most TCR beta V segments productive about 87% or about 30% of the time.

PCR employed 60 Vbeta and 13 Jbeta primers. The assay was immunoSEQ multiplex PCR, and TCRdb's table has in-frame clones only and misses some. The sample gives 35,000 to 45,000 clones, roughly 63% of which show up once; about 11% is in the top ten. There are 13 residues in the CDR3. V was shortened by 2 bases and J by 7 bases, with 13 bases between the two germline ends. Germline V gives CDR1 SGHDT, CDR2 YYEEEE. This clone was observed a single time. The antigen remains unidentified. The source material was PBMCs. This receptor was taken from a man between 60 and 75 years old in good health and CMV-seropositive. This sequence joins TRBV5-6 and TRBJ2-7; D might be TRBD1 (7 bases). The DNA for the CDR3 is TGTGCCAGCAGCTTTGAGGGGGCGGGGGAGCAGTACTTC. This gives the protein CASSFEGAGEQYF.